This entry concerns a single T cell receptor (beta chain). Its cognate antigen is unknown. Trimming cost V 3 bases and J 0 bases, with 14 bases left between them. Germline lookup yields CDR1 SGHRS and CDR2 YFSETQ. This CDR3 contains 16 residues. The sample comes from a study of OX40 agonist ivuxolimab in advanced cancers. Using immunoSEQ multiplex PCR, the repertoire was profiled, and TCRdb retains in-frame clones only, with some absent. The sample consists of over 100,000 clones, roughly nine tenths of them appearing once. Samples of blood were obtained at baseline, on cycle 4 day 1, and on cycle 7 day 1. Study-level findings and limits: Certain nonresponding patients likewise had low normalized T-cell clonal expansion.

The V call is TRBV5-1, the J call TRBJ2-3, with TRBD2 as a possible D gene (6 bases). The TCR comes from an adult with an advanced solid tumor such as melanoma, head and neck, liver or kidney cancer. The sequencing here drew on CD4+ or CD8+ T cells sorted from blood, taken in a trial of the OX40 agonist ivuxolimab. CDR3 in amino acids: CASSYPGLGSTDTQYF. CDR3 sequence (DNA): TGCGCCAGCAGCTACCCGGGACTGGGCAGCACAGATACGCAGTATTTT.